These 11 T cell receptor beta chains share one sample of origin, sequenced in a study of beta chain features in type 1 diabetes. The whole isolated RNA underwent reverse transcription, so sequencing captured expressed TCRB transcripts. Data came from immunoSEQ multiplex PCR; TCRdb stores just in-frame clones and leaves some out. The data hold under 400,000 clones, with approximately 14% observed a single time. Sequenced: central memory CD4+ T cells from blood. These TCRs come from a man aged 30 to 45 in good health.

This chain uses TRBV6-5 with TRBJ2-7; D call uncertain. This CDR3 contains 11 residues. The germline CDR1 and CDR2 sequences are MNHEY and SVGAGI. Trimming took 4 bases from V and 4 from J, leaving 5 bases between them. CDR3 loop: CASSFRYEQYF. CDR3 in DNA: TGTGCCAGCAGTTTTCGATACGAGCAGTACTTC.

The CDR3 reads CASRTGGYSTDTQYF. CDR3 bases: TGTGCCAGCAGGACGGGGGGGTACTCCACAGATACGCAGTATTTT. The chain employs TRBV6-1 and TRBJ2-3; 8 nucleotides align to TRBD2. Trimming removed 6 bases from V and 2 bases from J; junction bases left unmatched: 7. The CDR3 spans 15 residues. CDR1 and CDR2 from the germline V gene are MNHNS and SASEGT.

In its sample, this clone was seen many times. The chain couples TRBV18 to TRBJ2-1; tentatively, D is TRBD2 (5 bases). The V and J ends lost 6 bases and 7 bases respectively, with 16 bases between them. The CDR3 has 14 residues. CDR1 is KGHSH, CDR2 LQKENI, per germline. CDR3 bases: TGTGCCAGCTCGATTAGCGTAGGATGGAATGAGCAGTTCTTC. As protein: CASSISVGWNEQFF.

This clone has more than one count but fewer than ten. The V call is TRBV10-3, the J call TRBJ2-1, with no clear D. The ends were cut back, 0 bases at V and 6 bases at J, with 21 bases in the middle. Germline CDR1 reads ENHRY; CDR2 reads SYGVKD. The CDR3 sequence is 18 residues long. The CDR3 bases are TGTGCCATCAGTGAGTCGTTTTCCATTGCGGCGCCCCTCAATGAGCAGTTCTTC. Protein sequence: CAISESFSIAAPLNEQFF.

This clone was picked up many times. The V call is TRBV2, the J call TRBJ1-3, with no clear D. The V end lost 10 bases, the J end lost 3 bases, and 13 bases lay between the germline ends. In germline, CDR1 is SNHLY, CDR2 FYNNEI. The CDR3 is made up of 13 amino acids. The CDR3 region is CATGVGVGNTIYF. CDR3 bases: TGTGCCACAGGAGTAGGAGTTGGAAACACCATATATTTT.

This clone turned up a few times. The chain has TRBV6-5 and TRBJ2-1; D possibly corresponds to TRBD1 (7 bases). Germline values: CDR1 MNHEY, CDR2 SVGAGI. This CDR3 region has 14 residues. V shed 7 bases and J shed 7 bases, with 17 bases lying between them. Here the CDR3 DNA reads TGTGCCAGCACCCAGGGGGGCCATTTAAATGAGCAGTTCTTC. It encodes CASTQGGHLNEQFF.

This chain joins TRBV7-3 and TRBJ2-4; possible D gene TRBD1, 5 bases. V was cut by 4 bases and J by 6 bases, with 10 bases left in between. CDR1 and CDR2 from the germline V gene are SGHTA and FQGTGA. CDR3 length: 13 amino acids. The CDR3 nucleotides read TGTGCCAGCAGCTCCATCCAGGGAAACATTCAGTACTTC. Its translation: CASSSIQGNIQYF. The variable domain in full, with the rest retrieved from reference TRBV7-3 and TRBJ2-4, is GAGVSQTPSNKVTEKGKYVELRCDPISGHTALYWYRQSLGQGPEFLIYFQGTGAADDSGLPNDRFFAVRPEGSVSTLKIQRTERGDSAVYLCASSSIQGNIQYFGAGTRLSVL.

At least ten counts were recorded for this clone. The chain has TRBV18 and TRBJ2-1, with 12 bases fitting TRBD1. The CDR3 loop spans 16 amino acids. The junction had 7 bases not matched to a gene; V was cut back by 1 base and J by 9 bases. Looked up from germline, CDR1 is KGHSH and CDR2 is LQKENI. The CDR3 DNA sequence: TGTGCCAGCTCACCACGGCCGGGACAGGGGGCGGGTGAGCAGTTCTTC. It is translated as CASSPRPGQGAGEQFF.

In its sample, this clone was seen a few times. The gene calls are TRBV14 and TRBJ1-2; D not certain. The CDR3 loop spans 17 amino acids. Trimming pared 0 bases from V and 8 bases from J, leaving 22 bases between. Germline values: CDR1 SGHDN, CDR2 FVKESK. The CDR3 coding sequence is TGTGCCAGCAGCCAAGAGCTAACCTCCCCCTGGGAGAGGGGCTACACCTTC. Its protein is CASSQELTSPWERGYTF.

With respect to this clone: One end of the junction is discordant with germline, which a read error may explain. This chain joins TRBV7-2 and TRBJ2-3; 8 positions agree with TRBD2. The CDR3 is 14 amino acids. CDR1 SGHTA and CDR2 FQGNSA come from the germline V gene. The CDR3 loop is CASSIGTSADTQYF. DNA for the CDR3: TGTGCTAGCAGCATCGGGACTAGTGCAGATACGCAGTATTTT.

There are a few counts of this clone. J is TRBJ1-3 and V is TRBV7-2, with TRBD1 matching over 7 bases. Germline V gene lookup returns CDR1 SGHTA and CDR2 FQGNSA. The CDR3 runs 16 residues. The J segment lost 4 bases and the V segment lost 3 bases, leaving 9 bases of the junction unmatched. CDR3 in DNA: TGTGCCAGCAGCTTGTCGTCCGGGACAGAAGGAAACACCATATATTTT. Its protein is CASSLSSGTEGNTIYF.